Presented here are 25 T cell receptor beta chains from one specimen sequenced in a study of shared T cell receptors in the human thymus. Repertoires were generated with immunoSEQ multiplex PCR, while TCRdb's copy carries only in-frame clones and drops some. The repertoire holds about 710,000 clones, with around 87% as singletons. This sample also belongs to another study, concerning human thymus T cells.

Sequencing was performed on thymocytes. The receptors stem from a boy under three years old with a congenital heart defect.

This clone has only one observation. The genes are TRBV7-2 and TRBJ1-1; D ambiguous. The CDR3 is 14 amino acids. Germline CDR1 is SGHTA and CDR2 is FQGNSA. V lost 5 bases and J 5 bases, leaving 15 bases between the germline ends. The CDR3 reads CASSVQEGRTEAFF. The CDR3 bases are TGTGCCAGCAGCGTCCAGGAGGGCCGGACTGAAGCTTTCTTT.

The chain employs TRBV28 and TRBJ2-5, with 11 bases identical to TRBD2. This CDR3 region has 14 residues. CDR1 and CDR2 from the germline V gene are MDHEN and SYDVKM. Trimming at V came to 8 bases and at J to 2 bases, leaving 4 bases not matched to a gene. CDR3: CASRLAGRQETQYF. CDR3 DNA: TGTGCCAGCCGACTAGCGGGAAGGCAAGAGACCCAGTACTTC.

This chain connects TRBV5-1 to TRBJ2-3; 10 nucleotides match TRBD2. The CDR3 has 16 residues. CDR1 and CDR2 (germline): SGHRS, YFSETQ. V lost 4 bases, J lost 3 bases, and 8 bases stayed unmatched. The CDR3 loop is CASSVTTSGVTDTQYF. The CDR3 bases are TGCGCCAGCAGCGTAACAACTAGCGGGGTAACAGATACGCAGTATTTT.

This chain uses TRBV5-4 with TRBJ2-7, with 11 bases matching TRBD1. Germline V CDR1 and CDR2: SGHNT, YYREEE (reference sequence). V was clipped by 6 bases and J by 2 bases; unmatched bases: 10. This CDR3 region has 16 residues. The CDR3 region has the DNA TGTGCCAGCACCAAGGAGGGGGGACAGGGGGCCTACGAGCAGTACTTC. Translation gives CASTKEGGQGAYEQYF.

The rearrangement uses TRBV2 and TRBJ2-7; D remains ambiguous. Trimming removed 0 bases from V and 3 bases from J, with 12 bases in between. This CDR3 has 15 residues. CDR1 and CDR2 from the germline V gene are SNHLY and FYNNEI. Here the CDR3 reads CASSEAEDKVYEQYF. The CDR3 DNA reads TGTGCCAGCAGTGAAGCGGAAGACAAGGTCTACGAGCAGTACTTC.

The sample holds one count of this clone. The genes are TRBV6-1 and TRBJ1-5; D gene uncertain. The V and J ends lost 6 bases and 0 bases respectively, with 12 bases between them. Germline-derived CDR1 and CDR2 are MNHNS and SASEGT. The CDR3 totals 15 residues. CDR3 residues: CASRGTSPSNQPQHF. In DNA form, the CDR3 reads TGTGCCAGCAGGGGCACTTCCCCTAGCAATCAGCCCCAGCATTTT.

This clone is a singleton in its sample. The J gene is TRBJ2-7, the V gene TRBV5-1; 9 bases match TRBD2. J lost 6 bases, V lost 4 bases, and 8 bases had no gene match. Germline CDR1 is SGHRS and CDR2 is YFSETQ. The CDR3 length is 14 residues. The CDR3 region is CASSGLSGRGEQYF. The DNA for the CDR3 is TGCGCCAGCAGCGGTCTTAGCGGGAGAGGCGAGCAGTACTTC.

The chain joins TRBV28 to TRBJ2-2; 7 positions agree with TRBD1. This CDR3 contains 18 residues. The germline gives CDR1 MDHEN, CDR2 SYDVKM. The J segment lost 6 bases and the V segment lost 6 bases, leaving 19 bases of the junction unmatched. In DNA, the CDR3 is TGTGCCAGCAGAAATCCCAGATACAGGGGCTCTGGGCCCGGGGAGCTGTTTTTT. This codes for CASRNPRYRGSGPGELFF.

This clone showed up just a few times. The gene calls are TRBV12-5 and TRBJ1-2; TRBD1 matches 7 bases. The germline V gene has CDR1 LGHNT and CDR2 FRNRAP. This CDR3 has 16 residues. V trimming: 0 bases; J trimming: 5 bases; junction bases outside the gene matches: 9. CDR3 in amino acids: CASGLVLEDRLYGYTF. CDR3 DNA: TGTGCTAGTGGTTTGGTACTTGAGGACAGGTTGTATGGCTACACCTTC.

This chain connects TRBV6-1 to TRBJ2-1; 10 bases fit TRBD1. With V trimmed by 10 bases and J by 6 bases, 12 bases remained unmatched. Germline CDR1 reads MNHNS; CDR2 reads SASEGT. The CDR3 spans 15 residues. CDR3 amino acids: CATPGPRTGGNEQFF. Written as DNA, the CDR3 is TGTGCCACCCCAGGCCCTCGGACAGGGGGCAATGAGCAGTTCTTC.

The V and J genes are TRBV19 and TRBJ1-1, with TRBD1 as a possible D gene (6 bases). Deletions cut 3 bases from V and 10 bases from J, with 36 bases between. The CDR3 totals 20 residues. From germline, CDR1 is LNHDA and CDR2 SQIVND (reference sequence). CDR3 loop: CASSIVNSPHQTQTGCGAFF. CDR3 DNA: TGTGCCAGTAGTATCGTTAACAGCCCTCATCAGACACAGACAGGATGCGGAGCTTTCTTT.

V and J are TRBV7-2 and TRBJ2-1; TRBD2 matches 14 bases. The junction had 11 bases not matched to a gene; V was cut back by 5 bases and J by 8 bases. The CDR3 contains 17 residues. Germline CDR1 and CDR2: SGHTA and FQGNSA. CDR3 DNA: TGTGCCAGCAGCCCAACGGGACTAGCGGGAGAGGTCCATGAGCAGTTCTTC. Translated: CASSPTGLAGEVHEQFF. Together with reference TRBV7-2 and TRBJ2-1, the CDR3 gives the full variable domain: GAGVSQSPSNKVTEKGKDVELRCDPISGHTALYWYRQSLGQGLEFLIYFQGNSAPDKSGLPSDRFSAERTGGSVSTLTIQRTQQEDSAVYLCASSPTGLAGEVHEQFFGPGTRLTVL.

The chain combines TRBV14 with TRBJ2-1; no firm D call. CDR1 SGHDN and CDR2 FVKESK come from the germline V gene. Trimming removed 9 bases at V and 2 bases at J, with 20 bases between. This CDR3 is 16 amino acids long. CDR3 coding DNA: TGTGCCAGTCCCCCCGTTCTGGGCTATACCTACAATGAGCAGTTCTTC. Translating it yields CASPPVLGYTYNEQFF.

DNA for the CDR3: TGTGCCAGCAGCGTATCTGAAGGGGGGGGACACGAGCAGTACTTC. The encoded protein is CASSVSEGGGHEQYF. The chain carries TRBV9 and TRBJ2-7; perhaps TRBD2 as D (7 bases). The CDR3 has 15 residues. V gave up 1 base and J gave up 5 bases, with 16 bases separating them. Germline V gene lookup returns CDR1 SGDLS and CDR2 YYNGEE.

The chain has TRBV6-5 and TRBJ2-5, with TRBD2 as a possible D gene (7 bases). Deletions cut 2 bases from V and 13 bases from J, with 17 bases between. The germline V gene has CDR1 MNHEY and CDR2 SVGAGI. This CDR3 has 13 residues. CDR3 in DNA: TGTGCCAGCAGTTACCAACGGGGGGCCCCTGGGTACTTC. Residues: CASSYQRGAPGYF.

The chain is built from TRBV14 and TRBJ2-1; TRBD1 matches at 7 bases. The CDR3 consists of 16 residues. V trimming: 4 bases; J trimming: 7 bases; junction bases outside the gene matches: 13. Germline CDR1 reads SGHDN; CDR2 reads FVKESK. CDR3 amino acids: CASSLMDRSDLNEQFF. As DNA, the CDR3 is TGTGCCAGCAGCCTAATGGACAGGAGCGACTTGAATGAGCAGTTCTTC.

CDR3: CASSELGTVNWNTIYF. In DNA, the CDR3 is TGTGCCAGCAGCGAACTCGGGACAGTCAATTGGAACACCATATATTTT. V and J are TRBV11-2 and TRBJ1-3; the match to TRBD1 covers 7 bases. Trimming cost V 5 bases and J 7 bases; bases outside gene matches: 14. Germline V gene lookup returns CDR1 SGHAT and CDR2 FQNNGV. CDR3 length equals 16 residues.

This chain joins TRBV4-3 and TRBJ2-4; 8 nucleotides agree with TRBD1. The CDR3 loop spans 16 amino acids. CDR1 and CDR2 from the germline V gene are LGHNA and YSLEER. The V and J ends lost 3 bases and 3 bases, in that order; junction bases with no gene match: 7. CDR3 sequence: CASSHATGVSKNIQYF. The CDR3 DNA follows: TGCGCCAGCAGCCACGCGACAGGGGTGAGCAAAAACATTCAGTACTTC.

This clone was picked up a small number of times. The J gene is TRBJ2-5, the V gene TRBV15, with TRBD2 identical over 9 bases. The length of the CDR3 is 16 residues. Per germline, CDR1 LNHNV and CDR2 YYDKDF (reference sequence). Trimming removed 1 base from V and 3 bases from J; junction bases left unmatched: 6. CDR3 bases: TGTGCCACCAGCAGAGGCCTACCTAGCGGGGAAGAGACCCAGTACTTC. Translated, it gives CATSRGLPSGEETQYF.

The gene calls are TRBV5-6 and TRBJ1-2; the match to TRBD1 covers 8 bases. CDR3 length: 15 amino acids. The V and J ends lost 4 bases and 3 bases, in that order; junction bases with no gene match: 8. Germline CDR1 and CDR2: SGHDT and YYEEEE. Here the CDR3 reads CASSTDREWDYGYTF. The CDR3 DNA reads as TGTGCCAGCAGCACGGACAGGGAATGGGACTATGGCTACACCTTC.

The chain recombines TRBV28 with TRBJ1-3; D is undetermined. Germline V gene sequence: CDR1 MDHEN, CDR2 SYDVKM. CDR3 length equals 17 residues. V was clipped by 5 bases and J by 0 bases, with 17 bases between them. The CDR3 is CASSKSDPGRSGNTIYF. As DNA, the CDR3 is TGTGCCAGCAGTAAGTCAGACCCAGGCCGCTCTGGAAACACCATATATTTT.

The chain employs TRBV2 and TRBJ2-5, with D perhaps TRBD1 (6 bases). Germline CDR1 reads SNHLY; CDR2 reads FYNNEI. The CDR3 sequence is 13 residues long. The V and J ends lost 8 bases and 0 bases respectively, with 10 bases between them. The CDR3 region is CASLGQNQETQYF. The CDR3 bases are TGTGCCAGCCTAGGACAGAACCAAGAGACCCAGTACTTC.

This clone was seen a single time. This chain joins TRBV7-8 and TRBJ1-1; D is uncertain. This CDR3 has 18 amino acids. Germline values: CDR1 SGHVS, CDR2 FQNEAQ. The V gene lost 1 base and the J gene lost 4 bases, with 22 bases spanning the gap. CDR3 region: CASSLEKLSPFCSTEAFF. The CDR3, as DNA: TGTGCCAGCAGCTTAGAAAAACTAAGTCCGTTCTGCAGCACTGAAGCTTTCTTT.

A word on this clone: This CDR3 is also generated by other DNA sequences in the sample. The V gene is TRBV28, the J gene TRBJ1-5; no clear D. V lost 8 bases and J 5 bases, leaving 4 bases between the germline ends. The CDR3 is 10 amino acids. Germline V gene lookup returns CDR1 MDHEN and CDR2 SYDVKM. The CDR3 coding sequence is TGTGCCAGCGGCTATCAGCCCCAGCATTTT. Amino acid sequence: CASGYQPQHF.

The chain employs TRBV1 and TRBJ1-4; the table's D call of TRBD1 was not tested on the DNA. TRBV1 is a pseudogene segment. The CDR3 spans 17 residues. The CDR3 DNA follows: TGCACCAGCAGCCGGGACAGGGGGACCGCAACTAATGAAAAACTGTTTTTT. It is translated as CTSSRDRGTATNEKLFF.